This paragraph reports one T cell receptor beta chain. This sample was included in a study of blood T cell repertoires in COVID-19. Study summary: Some COVID-19 samples were acute and others convalescent; all came from the United States, Italy and Spain.

With 4 bases clipped from V and 3 bases from J, the junction kept 7 bases outside the gene matches. The CDR3 runs to 14 residues. CDR1 and CDR2 from the germline V gene are SGHRS and YFSETQ. The data were produced by immunoSEQ multiplex PCR, yet TCRdb's version contains in-frame clones alone and is incomplete. Counted here are 140,000 or so clones, approximately 86% occurring once; the ten biggest clones make up about 5.6%. The sequencing input was peripheral blood. This chain connects TRBV5-1 to TRBJ2-7, with 7 bases matching TRBD1. This TCR came from a human donor in a cohort sampled during active COVID-19. This CDR3 is CASSPRQGVYEQYF. DNA for the CDR3: TGCGCCAGCAGCCCACGACAGGGAGTCTACGAGCAGTACTTC.